The rows below give T cell receptor beta chains drawn from one sample of a study of T cell responses to AZD1222 COVID-19 vaccine. Libraries were prepared by immunoSEQ multiplex PCR; TCRdb keeps only in-frame clonotypes and omits some of them. Of about 53,000 clones in the sample, approximately 84% were seen once. The starting material was peripheral blood, obtained on day 0 of AZD1222 vaccination. These receptors were taken from an adult in good health. Each CDR3 is given with its conserved first and last residue. D genes are given only for firm matches. A clone size is listed for some rows: how often the clone was seen (once, few, many), or a class if it is expanded.

length: 18; V: TRBV9; J: TRBJ2-2; size: .; D: TRBD2; DNA: TGTGCCAGCAGCGCCTCGGGACTAGCGGGAGGGTGGACCGGGGAGCTGTTTTTT; CDR3: CASSASGLAGGWTGELFF
length: 13; V: TRBV5-1; J: TRBJ2-7; size: .; D: TRBD1; DNA: TGCGCCAGCAGCCTACAGGGGTTATACGAGCAGTACTTC; CDR3: CASSLQGLYEQYF
length: 17; V: TRBV19; J: TRBJ2-1; size: .; D: TRBD2; DNA: TGTGCCAGTAGTCCCCGGACTAGCGGGAGTGCGTACAATGAGCAGTTCTTC; CDR3: CASSPRTSGSAYNEQFF
length: 16; V: TRBV19; J: TRBJ2-1; size: .; D: TRBD2; DNA: TGTGCCAGTAGTATAGCAGGACTAGCTTTTGGTGATGAGCAGTTCTTC; CDR3: CASSIAGLAFGDEQFF
length: 18; V: TRBV3-1/TRBV3-2; J: TRBJ2-2; size: .; D: TRBD2; DNA: TGTGCCAGCAGCCAAGAGGGACTAGCGGGAGGGGGTACCGGGGAGCTGTTTTTT; CDR3: CASSQEGLAGGGTGELFF
length: 14; V: TRBV6-2/TRBV6-3; J: TRBJ1-2; size: .; D: .; DNA: TGTGCCAGCAGTTACGGCGGGCTTGGCTATGGCTACACCTTC; CDR3: CASSYGGLGYGYTF
length: 13; V: TRBV5-1; J: TRBJ2-7; size: .; D: TRBD1; DNA: TGCGCCAGCCGAAGGACAGGGGGCTACGAGCAGTACTTC; CDR3: CASRRTGGYEQYF
length: 15; V: TRBV28; J: TRBJ1-1; size: .; D: .; DNA: TGTGCCAGCCCACCGGTGGCCGGGGGAGGGGTTGAAGCTTTCTTT; CDR3: CASPPVAGGGVEAFF
length: 16; V: TRBV4-2; J: TRBJ2-7; size: .; D: .; DNA: TGTGCCAGCAGCCAAGATTCGGGGGATATTTACTACGAGCAGTACTTC; CDR3: CASSQDSGDIYYEQYF
length: 15; V: TRBV4-3; J: TRBJ2-7; size: .; D: TRBD2; DNA: TGCGCCAGCAGCCAAGATCCGCGGGAGACTTACGAGCAGTACTTC; CDR3: CASSQDPRETYEQYF
length: 14; V: TRBV10-3; J: TRBJ1-6; size: .; D: .; DNA: TGTGCCATCAGTGAGTCGATGGGAAATTCACCCCTCCACTTT; CDR3: CAISESMGNSPLHF
length: 15; V: TRBV4-3; J: TRBJ1-2; size: .; D: .; DNA: TGCGCCAGCAGCCAAGGGGTCTCAGGGGATTTGGACTACACCTTC; CDR3: CASSQGVSGDLDYTF
length: 15; V: TRBV9; J: TRBJ2-1; size: .; D: .; DNA: TGTGCCAGCAGCGCCGATAGCGGCCGGTACAATGAGCAGTTCTTC; CDR3: CASSADSGRYNEQFF
length: 14; V: TRBV28; J: TRBJ2-7; size: .; D: TRBD2; DNA: TGTGCCAGCAGACAGACTAGCAGCCCCTACGAGCAGTACTTC; CDR3: CASRQTSSPYEQYF
length: 17; V: TRBV10-1; J: TRBJ2-5; size: .; D: TRBD2; DNA: TGCGCCAGCAGTGAGTCGGTAGCGGGAGCCCTGGGGGAGACCCAGTACTTC; CDR3: CASSESVAGALGETQYF
length: 17; V: TRBV5-4; J: TRBJ2-2; size: .; D: TRBD2; DNA: TGTGCCAGCAGCTTTAATTGGGGCGGGAGGGCCCCCGGGGAGCTGTTTTTT; CDR3: CASSFNWGGRAPGELFF
length: 13; V: TRBV10-1; J: TRBJ1-2; size: once; D: .; DNA: TGCGCCAGCAGTGAGTCTGGACTGGATGGCTACACCTTC; CDR3: CASSESGLDGYTF
length: 15; V: TRBV15; J: TRBJ1-3; size: few; D: TRBD1; DNA: TGTGCCACCACCTCGACAGGGGGAATAGGAAACACCATATATTTT; CDR3: CATTSTGGIGNTIYF
length: 15; V: TRBV4-2; J: TRBJ1-1; size: few; D: TRBD1; DNA: TGTGCCAGCAGCCAACCGACAGGGGATAACACTGAAGCTTTCTTT; CDR3: CASSQPTGDNTEAFF
length: 13; V: TRBV6-6; J: TRBJ2-7; size: .; D: .; DNA: TGTGCCAGCACCGGAGGACAGACCTACGAGCAGTACTTC; CDR3: CASTGGQTYEQYF
length: 15; V: TRBV7-2; J: TRBJ1-3; size: .; D: .; DNA: TGTGCCAGCAGCTCGGACGCTGACTCTGGAAACACCATATATTTT; CDR3: CASSSDADSGNTIYF
length: 15; V: TRBV27; J: TRBJ2-7; size: .; D: TRBD1; DNA: TGTGCCAGCAGTCCCTACGGACAGGCCAACTACGAGCAGTACTTC; CDR3: CASSPYGQANYEQYF
length: 13; V: TRBV7-3; J: TRBJ1-5; size: once; D: .; DNA: TGTGCCAGCAGCTTAACCAACGAGGAGCCCCAGCATTTT; CDR3: CASSLTNEEPQHF
length: 19; V: TRBV6-6; J: TRBJ2-6; size: .; D: TRBD1; DNA: TGTGCCAGCAGCTCCACGACTTCGACAGGGGGCTCCGGGGCCAACGTCCTGACTTTC; CDR3: CASSSTTSTGGSGANVLTF
length: 16; V: TRBV19; J: TRBJ1-2; size: .; D: TRBD1; DNA: TGTGCCAGTAGTATGGATGGGACAGGGGCTAACTATGGCTACACCTTC; CDR3: CASSMDGTGANYGYTF
length: 15; V: TRBV2; J: TRBJ2-3; size: .; D: .; DNA: TGTGCCAGCCAGATTTTCCCATTGGCCACCAATACGCAGTATTTT; CDR3: CASQIFPLATNTQYF